This record looks at one T cell receptor (beta chain) sequence and its context. As yet, its antigen is unknown. These data come from a study of cytomegalovirus exposure and HLA in healthy donors. Study summary: The 130 or so validation repertoires, a later analysis reported, used the same platform as the 666 first-cohort repertoires. Findings of the study overall: It was confirmed in vitro that three of the CMV-associated chains were specific for CMV antigens. Altogether, 164 TCR beta chains were recorded as cytomegalovirus-associated. Reportedly, cytomegalovirus status was diagnosed with high sensitivity and specificity.

Libraries were prepared by immunoSEQ multiplex PCR; TCRdb keeps only in-frame clonotypes and omits some of them. The table has about 220,000 clones, around 90% seen once; the top ten hold around 1.1%. With 5 bases removed from V and 4 bases from J, the gap between germline ends came to 22 bases. Germline V lookup: CDR1 SGHAT, CDR2 FQNNGV. CDR3 length: 17 amino acids. What was sequenced was PBMCs. The chain combines TRBV11-2 with TRBJ2-3; tentatively, D is TRBD1 (6 bases). This TCR derives from a woman between 18 and 29 years old in good health and CMV-seronegative. CDR3 coding DNA: TGTGCCAGCAGCCCGGAACCGGGACATCGGGTGGCAGATACGCAGTATTTT. Its protein is CASSPEPGHRVADTQYF.